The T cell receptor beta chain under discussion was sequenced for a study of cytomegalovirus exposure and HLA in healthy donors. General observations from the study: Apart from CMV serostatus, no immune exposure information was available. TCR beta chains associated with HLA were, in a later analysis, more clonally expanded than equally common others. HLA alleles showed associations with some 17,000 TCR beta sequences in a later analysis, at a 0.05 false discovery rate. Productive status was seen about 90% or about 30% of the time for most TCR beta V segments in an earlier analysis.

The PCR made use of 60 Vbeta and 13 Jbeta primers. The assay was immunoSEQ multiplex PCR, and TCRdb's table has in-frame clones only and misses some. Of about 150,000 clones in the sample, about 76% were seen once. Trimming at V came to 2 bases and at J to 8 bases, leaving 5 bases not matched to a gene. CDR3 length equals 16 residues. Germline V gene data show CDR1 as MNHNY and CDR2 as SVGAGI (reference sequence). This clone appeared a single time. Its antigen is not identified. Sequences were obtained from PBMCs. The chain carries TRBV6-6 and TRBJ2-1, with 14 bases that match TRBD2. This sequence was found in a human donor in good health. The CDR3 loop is CASSYGTSGRGDEQFF. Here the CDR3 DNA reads TGTGCCAGCAGTTACGGGACTAGCGGGAGAGGGGATGAGCAGTTCTTC.